These T cell receptor beta chains were read from a single sample in a study of breast tumors, draining lymph nodes, adjacent tissues. TCRdb redid the calling of the multiplex PCR reads with MiXCR, one entry per CDR3 protein. The repertoire holds tens of thousands of distinct CDR3 sequences, with less than 55% as singletons. Sequencing was done on a sample of breast tumor tissue. The receptors were gathered from a female donor with breast cancer. Some clones in this sample may be carry-over from other donors' samples. Both conserved end residues are part of each CDR3. D genes are given only for firm matches. For some rows the clone size is stated as once, few or many, or as a class when expanded; others skip it.

j_call d_call clone_size v_call cdr3_aa cdr3_nt
TRBJ2-7 NA many TRBV5-4 CASSLGFSARGPYEQYF TGTGCCAGCAGCTTGGGGTTTAGCGCTCGAGGGCCCTACGAGCAGTACTTC
TRBJ1-2 NA NA TRBV4-1 CASSQLMRATNYGYTF TGCGCCAGCAGCCAACTTATGAGGGCGACTAACTATGGCTACACCTTC
TRBJ2-7 NA once TRBV7-9 CASRDSSYEQYF TGTGCCAGCCGGGACTCCTCCTACGAGCAGTACTTC
TRBJ2-5 TRBD1 NA TRBV5-4 CASSLFGTGQETQYF TGTGCCAGCAGCTTGTTTGGGACAGGGCAAGAGACCCAGTACTTC
TRBJ1-4 NA many TRBV20-1 CSAVLTGGNEKLFF TGCAGTGCTGTGTTGACGGGAGGGAACGAAAAACTGTTTTTT
TRBJ1-3 NA NA TRBV20-1 CSATKLLEGNTIYF TGCAGTGCTACAAAGTTGCTGGAGGGAAACACCATATATTTT
TRBJ2-1 NA NA TRBV6-2/TRBV6-3 CASGHPGDEQFF TGTGCCAGCGGTCACCCCGGAGATGAGCAGTTCTTC
TRBJ2-7 NA many TRBV18 CASSPQRDEQYF TGTGCCAGCTCACCACAAAGAGACGAGCAGTACTTC
TRBJ1-2 NA many TRBV6-1 CASSPPGAQGRGGYTF TGTGCCAGCAGCCCCCCCGGGGCTCAGGGCAGGGGTGGCTACACCTTC
TRBJ1-4 TRBD1 many TRBV29-1 CSADTGGLDEKLFF TGCAGCGCCGACACAGGGGGCTTGGATGAAAAACTGTTTTTT
TRBJ2-6 TRBD2 NA TRBV7-2 CASSLGLAGDSGANVLTF TGTGCCAGCAGCTTAGGACTAGCGGGAGACTCTGGGGCCAACGTCCTGACTTTC
TRBJ1-3 TRBD1 NA TRBV20-1 CSAMTGQGEGNTIYF TGCAGTGCTATGACGGGACAGGGGGAAGGAAACACCATATATTTT
TRBJ2-1 TRBD2 NA TRBV3-1 CASSQVLAGMSHNEQFF TGTGCCAGCAGCCAAGTGCTAGCGGGAATGTCCCACAATGAGCAGTTCTTC
TRBJ2-3 NA many TRBV12-3/TRBV12-4 CASSSYERSLGDTQYF TGTGCCAGCAGTAGTTACGAGCGGAGTTTGGGAGATACGCAGTATTTT
TRBJ2-7 TRBD1 NA TRBV3-1 CACSQGPGQSYEQYF TGTGCCTGCAGCCAGGGCCCGGGACAGTCCTACGAGCAGTACTTC